The 16 T cell receptor beta chains reported below all come from one sample, sequenced in a study of human T cells and chemical hapten exposure. TCRdb ran MiXCR on the RACE reads and lists one entry per CDR3 protein. The sample gives nearly 95,000 distinct CDR3 sequences, approximately 11% of which show up once; more than 2% is in the top ten. The time point here: patch test 2, 6 weeks after DPC sensitization. Documented treatment: therapeutic diphenylcyclopropenone sensitization with weekly scalp DPC. Sample: whole blood, taken in connection with sensitization to the hapten diphenylcyclopropenone (DPC). These receptor sequences come from a man aged 40-49 years with alopecia areata. Some clones in this sample may be carry-over from other donors' samples.

This clonotype came up a few times. V and J are TRBV7-2 and TRBJ1-2; D unresolved. The germline CDR1 and CDR2 sequences are SGHTA and FQGNSA. This CDR3 is built from 13 residues. Deletions cut 1 base from V and 5 bases from J, with 8 bases between. The CDR3: CASSLEGWYGYTF. CDR3 in DNA: TGTGCCAGCAGCTTAGAGGGTTGGTATGGCTACACCTTC.

The table lists this clonotype with many counts. The chain is built from TRBV5-1 and TRBJ1-1; 12 bases line up with TRBD1. The J segment lost 4 bases and the V segment lost 3 bases, leaving 1 base of the junction unmatched. The CDR3 length is 14 residues. CDR1 SGHRS and CDR2 YFSETQ come from the germline V gene. The chain's CDR3 is CASSSGQGATEAFF. DNA for the CDR3: TGCGCCAGCAGCTCGGGACAGGGGGCCACTGAAGCTTTCTTT.

This clonotype was observed a few times. The chain uses TRBV7-9 and TRBJ2-5, with TRBD2 matching over 7 bases. The junction had 6 bases not matched to a gene; V was cut back by 1 base and J by 1 base. The CDR3 is 16 amino acids. Per germline, CDR1 SEHNR and CDR2 FQNEAQ (reference sequence). The CDR3 loop is CASSLGAAGLQETQYF. CDR3 coding DNA: TGTGCCAGCAGCTTAGGGGCAGCGGGGCTCCAAGAGACCCAGTACTTC.

This clonotype was picked up many times. The chain combines TRBV20-1 with TRBJ2-3; 7 bases align to TRBD2. CDR1 DFQATT and CDR2 SNEGSKA come from the germline V gene (reference sequence). V lost 0 bases to trimming and J lost 5 bases; unmatched junction nucleotides: 8. The CDR3 has 15 residues. In DNA, the CDR3 is TGCAGTGCTAGAGAAGGTGGGAGGGCCAGAGATACGCAGTATTTT. Encoded protein: CSAREGGRARDTQYF.

The V and J genes are TRBV9 and TRBJ1-3; D unclear. The CDR3 consists of 16 residues. The germline gives CDR1 SGDLS, CDR2 YYNGEE. Trimming cost V 0 bases and J 2 bases, with 12 bases left between them. The CDR3 is CASSVELRIPGNTIYF. The DNA of the CDR3 is TGTGCCAGCAGCGTAGAGTTAAGGATCCCTGGAAACACCATATATTTT. The full variable domain, its missing parts supplied by reference TRBV9 and TRBJ1-3, is DSGVTQTPKHLITATGQRVTLRCSPRSGDLSVYWYQQSLDQGLQFLIQYYNGEERAKGNILERFSAQQFPDLHSELNLSSLELGDSALYFCASSVELRIPGNTIYFGEGSWLTVV.

This clonotype was picked up many times. The chain uses TRBV27 and TRBJ1-4, with D possibly being TRBD1 (5 bases). The germline V gene has CDR1 MNHEY and CDR2 SMNVEV (reference sequence). This CDR3 is 15 amino acids long. V lost 3 bases, J lost 3 bases, and 11 bases lay in between. The DNA of the CDR3 is TGTGCCAGCAGTTTCGGGGGACGGCCTAATGAAAAACTGTTTTTT. It encodes CASSFGGRPNEKLFF.

The genes are TRBV5-1 and TRBJ2-1; TRBD2 matches 9 bases. The CDR3 consists of 15 residues. V shed 4 bases, J shed 8 bases, and the junction held 10 bases outside the gene matches. CDR1 and CDR2 (germline): SGHRS, YFSETQ. The CDR3 sequence is CASSTDSGRGYEQFF. CDR3 sequence (DNA): TGCGCCAGCAGCACCGATAGCGGGAGAGGGTATGAGCAGTTCTTC.

This chain connects TRBV27 to TRBJ2-5; the match to TRBD2 covers 9 bases. Germline loops: CDR1 MNHEY, CDR2 SMNVEV (reference sequence). V was pared by 4 bases and J by 1 base, with 4 bases of the junction left unmatched. The CDR3 is 15 residues long. CDR3 region: CASSSLAGSQETQYF. The CDR3 DNA reads as TGTGCCAGCAGTTCCCTAGCGGGGTCCCAAGAGACCCAGTACTTC.

The CDR3 sequence: CASSQAKREDYTGELFF. The CDR3 DNA reads as TGCGCCAGCAGCCAAGCTAAGCGGGAGGATTACACCGGGGAGCTGTTTTTT. The chain is built from TRBV4-3 and TRBJ2-2, with 9 bases aligning to TRBD2. Germline V gene data show CDR1 as LGHNA and CDR2 as YSLEER. The CDR3 extends over 17 amino acids. J lost 3 bases, V lost 1 base, and 6 bases had no gene match.

This clonotype was detected ten times or more. V usage is TRBV12-3 or TRBV12-4 and J usage is TRBJ1-5, with TRBD1 identical over 7 bases. This CDR3 is 13 amino acids long. V trimming: 7 bases; J trimming: 11 bases; junction bases outside the gene matches: 11. The CDR3 region has the DNA TGTGCCAGCACTAGACAGGGTCCCCAGGCCCAGCATTTT. Its protein product is CASTRQGPQAQHF.

The table lists this clonotype with a few counts. The chain uses TRBV18 and TRBJ2-5, with 10 bases that match TRBD2. The CDR3 has 14 amino acids. Unmatched junction bases numbered 3, after V lost 5 bases and J lost 3 bases. The germline V gene encodes CDR1 KGHSH and CDR2 LQKENI. The CDR3, as DNA: TGTGCCAGCTCAACTACTAGCGGGAAAGAGACCCAGTACTTC. Residues: CASSTTSGKETQYF.

This clonotype was detected many times. The chain employs TRBV5-1 and TRBJ2-6, with 11 bases matching TRBD1. Looked up from germline, CDR1 is SGHRS and CDR2 is YFSETQ. There are 19 residues in the CDR3. V lost 4 bases and J lost 2; bases outside the gene matches: 11. CDR3 protein: CASSPGLGQGAAGANVLTF. The CDR3 DNA follows: TGCGCCAGCAGCCCGGGCCTCGGACAGGGGGCCGCTGGGGCCAACGTCCTGACTTTC.

There are a few counts of this clonotype. The J gene is TRBJ1-1, the V gene TRBV5-1; D gene ambiguous. Germline-derived CDR1 and CDR2 are SGHRS and YFSETQ. This CDR3 is 13 amino acids long. V lost 6 bases and J lost 4, with 13 bases in between. CDR3 residues: CASTPTELTEAFF. The CDR3 DNA reads TGCGCCAGCACCCCCACGGAGCTCACTGAAGCTTTCTTT.

Many counts were recorded for this clonotype. The chain carries TRBV18 and TRBJ2-3, with TRBD2 matching over 10 bases. The CDR3 extends over 16 amino acids. After removal of 0 bases from V and 5 bases from J, the junction contained 5 bases not matched to a gene. Per germline, CDR1 KGHSH and CDR2 LQKENI. CDR3 sequence (DNA): TGTGCCAGCTCACCACCGGGGGCTAGCGGGAGAGATACGCAGTATTTT. Encoded protein: CASSPPGASGRDTQYF. The full variable domain, with the rest looked up from reference TRBV18 and TRBJ2-3, is NAGVMQNPRHLVRRRGQEARLRCSPMKGHSHVYWYRQLPEEGLKFMVYLQKENIIDESGMPKERFSAEFPKEGPSILRIQQVVRGDSAAYFCASSPPGASGRDTQYFGPGTRLTVL.

The CDR3 coding sequence is TGTGCCAGCAGCCTATCAACCTACGAGCAGTACTTC. Translating it yields CASSLSTYEQYF. This chain connects TRBV7-9 to TRBJ2-7; unclear D gene. Trimming left V 5 bases short and J 2 bases short, with 7 bases between. The germline gives CDR1 SEHNR, CDR2 FQNEAQ (reference sequence). This CDR3 contains 12 residues.

The CDR3, as DNA: TGCAGTGCTAGAGCCCATGGTAGCGGGAACGCCGGTCTCTACGAGCAGTACTTC. Protein sequence: CSARAHGSGNAGLYEQYF. The gene calls are TRBV20-1 and TRBJ2-7; TRBD2 aligns across 8 bases. The CDR3 runs 18 residues. The J segment lost 3 bases and the V segment lost 1 base, leaving 17 bases of the junction unmatched. The germline gives CDR1 DFQATT, CDR2 SNEGSKA (reference sequence).